A selection of T cell receptor beta chains follows, all from one sample in a study of OX40 agonist ivuxolimab in advanced cancers. Using immunoSEQ multiplex PCR, the repertoire was profiled, and TCRdb retains in-frame clones only, with some absent. The table has roughly 70,000 clones, approximately 78% seen once. Source: CD4+ or CD8+ T cells sorted from blood, taken in a trial of the OX40 agonist ivuxolimab. The source is an adult with an advanced solid tumor such as melanoma, head and neck, liver or kidney cancer. Each CDR3 is given with its conserved first and last residue. The order of the fields is CDR3 length, V gene, J gene, clone size, D gene, CDR3 protein, CDR3 DNA. D genes are given only for firm matches. Expanded clones get a size class; other rows say once, few or many, or leave the size out.

CDR3 length: 13; V gene: TRBV2; J gene: TRBJ1-5; clone size: NA; D gene: NA; CDR3 protein: CASKGDSNQPQHF; CDR3 DNA: TGTGCCAGCAAGGGAGATAGCAATCAGCCCCAGCATTTT
CDR3 length: 13; V gene: TRBV6-5; J gene: TRBJ2-7; clone size: NA; D gene: NA; CDR3 protein: CASSYSKGYEQYF; CDR3 DNA: TGTGCCAGCAGTTACTCGAAAGGGTACGAGCAGTACTTC
CDR3 length: 14; V gene: TRBV7-2; J gene: TRBJ2-4; clone size: once; D gene: NA; CDR3 protein: CASSFGFAKNIQYF; CDR3 DNA: TGTGCCAGCAGCTTCGGGTTCGCCAAAAACATTCAGTACTTC
CDR3 length: 17; V gene: TRBV4-1; J gene: TRBJ2-3; clone size: NA; D gene: TRBD2; CDR3 protein: CASSQLPSGADTDTQYF; CDR3 DNA: TGCGCCAGCAGCCAACTTCCTAGCGGGGCCGACACAGATACGCAGTATTTT
CDR3 length: 16; V gene: TRBV6-5; J gene: TRBJ1-6; clone size: NA; D gene: NA; CDR3 protein: CASSYSNRGDNSPLHF; CDR3 DNA: TGTGCCAGCAGTTACTCGAATCGGGGAGACAATTCACCCCTCCACTTT
CDR3 length: 12; V gene: TRBV29-1; J gene: TRBJ2-3; clone size: once; D gene: TRBD1; CDR3 protein: CSARTGTDTQYF; CDR3 DNA: TGCAGCGCCCGGACAGGGACGGATACGCAGTATTTT
CDR3 length: 14; V gene: TRBV19; J gene: TRBJ2-2; clone size: NA; D gene: NA; CDR3 protein: CASSISSPTGELFF; CDR3 DNA: TGTGCCAGTAGTATATCGAGCCCCACCGGGGAGCTGTTTTTT
CDR3 length: 12; V gene: TRBV19; J gene: TRBJ2-5; clone size: few; D gene: NA; CDR3 protein: CASSNREETQYF; CDR3 DNA: TGTGCCAGCTCTAACAGGGAAGAGACCCAGTACTTC
CDR3 length: 15; V gene: TRBV6-1; J gene: TRBJ1-2; clone size: NA; D gene: TRBD1; CDR3 protein: CASSAGQDLNYGYTF; CDR3 DNA: TGTGCCAGCAGTGCCGGACAGGACCTTAACTATGGCTACACCTTC
CDR3 length: 15; V gene: TRBV7-2; J gene: TRBJ2-3; clone size: NA; D gene: NA; CDR3 protein: CASSLDDRHTDTQYF; CDR3 DNA: TGTGCCAGCAGCTTAGACGACAGACACACAGATACGCAGTATTTT
CDR3 length: 14; V gene: TRBV7-2; J gene: TRBJ2-7; clone size: NA; D gene: NA; CDR3 protein: CASSFMAGEFEQYF; CDR3 DNA: TGTGCCAGCAGCTTTATGGCAGGGGAGTTCGAGCAGTACTTC
CDR3 length: 18; V gene: TRBV5-3; J gene: TRBJ2-7; clone size: NA; D gene: TRBD1; CDR3 protein: CARSLACGTGPSSYEQYF; CDR3 DNA: TGTGCCAGAAGCTTGGCTTGCGGGACAGGGCCCAGCTCCTACGAGCAGTACTTC
CDR3 length: 14; V gene: TRBV13; J gene: TRBJ1-2; clone size: once; D gene: NA; CDR3 protein: CASSFSGAFYGYTF; CDR3 DNA: TGTGCCAGCAGCTTTTCCGGGGCCTTCTATGGCTACACCTTC
CDR3 length: 15; V gene: TRBV18; J gene: TRBJ2-1; clone size: NA; D gene: TRBD1; CDR3 protein: CASSPWDSSYNEQFF; CDR3 DNA: TGTGCCAGCTCACCTTGGGACAGCTCCTACAATGAGCAGTTCTTC
CDR3 length: 14; V gene: TRBV6-6; J gene: TRBJ2-3; clone size: NA; D gene: NA; CDR3 protein: CASSFGGELYTQYF; CDR3 DNA: TGTGCCAGCAGCTTTGGGGGAGAGCTATATACGCAGTATTTT
CDR3 length: 14; V gene: TRBV2; J gene: TRBJ2-1; clone size: NA; D gene: NA; CDR3 protein: CASTVSSSYNEQFF; CDR3 DNA: TGTGCCAGCACGGTCTCAAGCTCCTACAATGAGCAGTTCTTC
CDR3 length: 14; V gene: TRBV28; J gene: TRBJ1-5; clone size: NA; D gene: TRBD1; CDR3 protein: CASSQTGAGQPQHF; CDR3 DNA: TGTGCCAGCAGTCAGACAGGGGCGGGTCAGCCCCAGCATTTT
CDR3 length: 16; V gene: TRBV6-6; J gene: TRBJ1-2; clone size: NA; D gene: TRBD1; CDR3 protein: CASSHGQVQANYGYTF; CDR3 DNA: TGTGCCAGCAGCCACGGACAGGTCCAAGCTAACTATGGCTACACCTTC
CDR3 length: 13; V gene: TRBV29-1; J gene: TRBJ1-1; clone size: NA; D gene: NA; CDR3 protein: CSVVRAVNTEAFF; CDR3 DNA: TGCAGCGTGGTCCGGGCGGTGAACACTGAAGCTTTCTTT
CDR3 length: 14; V gene: TRBV11-2; J gene: TRBJ1-1; clone size: NA; D gene: NA; CDR3 protein: CASSSGGAGTEAFF; CDR3 DNA: TGTGCCAGCAGCTCCGGGGGGGCGGGGACTGAAGCTTTCTTT
CDR3 length: 14; V gene: TRBV7-2; J gene: TRBJ2-5; clone size: NA; D gene: NA; CDR3 protein: CASSLLTREETQYF; CDR3 DNA: TGTGCCAGCAGCCTACTGACTAGGGAAGAGACCCAGTACTTC
CDR3 length: 16; V gene: TRBV4-1; J gene: TRBJ2-3; clone size: NA; D gene: TRBD2; CDR3 protein: CASSQVGRERGDTQYF; CDR3 DNA: TGCGCCAGCAGCCAAGTTGGGCGGGAGAGGGGAGATACGCAGTATTTT
CDR3 length: 15; V gene: TRBV7-2; J gene: TRBJ2-1; clone size: NA; D gene: NA; CDR3 protein: CASSPPGTTVGEQFF; CDR3 DNA: TGTGCCAGCAGCCCCCCAGGTACCACCGTGGGTGAGCAGTTCTTC
CDR3 length: 15; V gene: TRBV6-6; J gene: TRBJ1-5; clone size: NA; D gene: TRBD1; CDR3 protein: CASSYRQGEDQPQHF; CDR3 DNA: TGTGCCAGCAGTTATCGGCAGGGGGAAGATCAGCCCCAGCATTTT
CDR3 length: 17; V gene: TRBV25-1; J gene: TRBJ1-1; clone size: few; D gene: TRBD1; CDR3 protein: CASSGPGTGGAGTEAFF; CDR3 DNA: TGTGCCAGCAGTGGGCCTGGGACAGGGGGCGCGGGGACTGAAGCTTTCTTT
CDR3 length: 14; V gene: TRBV2; J gene: TRBJ1-2; clone size: few; D gene: NA; CDR3 protein: CASSEEGFLGGYTF; CDR3 DNA: TGTGCCAGCAGTGAAGAGGGTTTCTTGGGGGGCTACACCTTC
CDR3 length: 14; V gene: TRBV2; J gene: TRBJ2-2; clone size: NA; D gene: NA; CDR3 protein: CASSEQGGTGELFF; CDR3 DNA: TGTGCCAGCAGTGAACAGGGAGGCACCGGGGAGCTGTTTTTT
CDR3 length: 13; V gene: TRBV19; J gene: TRBJ2-2; clone size: NA; D gene: NA; CDR3 protein: CASSRGYTGELFF; CDR3 DNA: TGTGCCAGTAGTCGGGGCTACACCGGGGAGCTGTTTTTT
CDR3 length: 11; V gene: TRBV28; J gene: TRBJ2-7; clone size: NA; D gene: NA; CDR3 protein: CATSAGTSQYF; CDR3 DNA: TGTGCCACCTCAGCCGGGACCTCGCAGTACTTC
CDR3 length: 16; V gene: TRBV4-2; J gene: TRBJ2-3; clone size: NA; D gene: TRBD2; CDR3 protein: CASSPETSGVGDTQYF; CDR3 DNA: TGTGCCAGCAGCCCAGAGACTAGCGGGGTTGGAGATACGCAGTATTTT
CDR3 length: 12; V gene: TRBV18; J gene: TRBJ2-3; clone size: NA; D gene: NA; CDR3 protein: CASSPYQDTQYF; CDR3 DNA: TGTGCCAGCTCACCCTACCAGGATACGCAGTATTTT
CDR3 length: 11; V gene: TRBV7-9; J gene: TRBJ1-1; clone size: NA; D gene: NA; CDR3 protein: CVTVGNTEAFF; CDR3 DNA: TGTGTCACCGTGGGGAACACTGAAGCTTTCTTT
CDR3 length: 14; V gene: TRBV7-9; J gene: TRBJ2-2; clone size: NA; D gene: NA; CDR3 protein: CASSRQANTGELFF; CDR3 DNA: TGTGCCAGCAGCCGACAGGCGAACACCGGGGAGCTGTTTTTT
CDR3 length: 15; V gene: TRBV7-8; J gene: TRBJ2-3; clone size: NA; D gene: TRBD2; CDR3 protein: CASSISGGAGDTQYF; CDR3 DNA: TGTGCCAGCAGCATCAGCGGGGGGGCAGGAGATACGCAGTATTTT
CDR3 length: 13; V gene: TRBV5-1; J gene: TRBJ1-6; clone size: NA; D gene: NA; CDR3 protein: CASSLDGNSPLHF; CDR3 DNA: TGCGCCAGCAGCTTAGACGGGAATTCACCCCTCCACTTT
CDR3 length: 16; V gene: TRBV7-9; J gene: TRBJ1-3; clone size: NA; D gene: NA; CDR3 protein: CASSSGPQASGNTIYF; CDR3 DNA: TGTGCCAGCAGCTCAGGACCCCAAGCCTCTGGAAACACCATATATTTT
CDR3 length: 14; V gene: TRBV4-2; J gene: TRBJ1-4; clone size: NA; D gene: NA; CDR3 protein: CASRSDGANEKLFF; CDR3 DNA: TGTGCCAGCAGATCGGACGGGGCTAATGAAAAACTGTTTTTT
CDR3 length: 14; V gene: TRBV6-5; J gene: TRBJ2-5; clone size: few; D gene: NA; CDR3 protein: CASSRLHRGETQYF; CDR3 DNA: TGTGCCAGCAGCCGACTTCATCGGGGGGAGACCCAGTACTTC
CDR3 length: 15; V gene: TRBV28; J gene: TRBJ2-6; clone size: NA; D gene: NA; CDR3 protein: CASKGGNSGANVLTF; CDR3 DNA: TGTGCCAGCAAGGGGGGAAACTCTGGGGCCAACGTCCTGACTTTC
CDR3 length: 12; V gene: TRBV19; J gene: TRBJ1-2; clone size: NA; D gene: NA; CDR3 protein: CASRWGAYGYTF; CDR3 DNA: TGTGCCAGTAGATGGGGGGCCTATGGCTACACCTTC
CDR3 length: 17; V gene: TRBV10-3; J gene: TRBJ2-2; clone size: once; D gene: TRBD1; CDR3 protein: CATREISQGALGGELFF; CDR3 DNA: TGTGCCACCAGGGAAATTTCCCAGGGGGCGCTAGGCGGGGAGCTGTTTTTT
CDR3 length: 16; V gene: TRBV28; J gene: TRBJ2-7; clone size: NA; D gene: TRBD1; CDR3 protein: CASSLEGTGQDYEQYF; CDR3 DNA: TGTGCCAGCAGTTTAGAAGGGACAGGGCAAGACTACGAGCAGTACTTC
CDR3 length: 14; V gene: TRBV6-6; J gene: TRBJ1-5; clone size: NA; D gene: TRBD1; CDR3 protein: CASLKTGFGQPQHF; CDR3 DNA: TGTGCCAGCCTGAAGACAGGGTTTGGACAGCCCCAGCATTTT
CDR3 length: 13; V gene: TRBV27; J gene: TRBJ2-3; clone size: NA; D gene: NA; CDR3 protein: CASSLRGTDTQYF; CDR3 DNA: TGTGCCAGCAGTTTACGGGGCACAGATACGCAGTATTTT
CDR3 length: 14; V gene: TRBV18; J gene: TRBJ2-7; clone size: NA; D gene: NA; CDR3 protein: CASSSQRDTYEQYF; CDR3 DNA: TGTGCCAGCTCTTCCCAGCGGGACACCTACGAGCAGTACTTC
CDR3 length: 15; V gene: TRBV28; J gene: TRBJ1-1; clone size: NA; D gene: TRBD1; CDR3 protein: CASSSSGTGGTEAFF; CDR3 DNA: TGTGCCAGCAGTTCCTCCGGGACAGGGGGCACTGAAGCTTTCTTT